The rows below give T cell receptor beta chains drawn from one sample of a study of OX40 agonist ivuxolimab in advanced cancers. Clones were sequenced by immunoSEQ multiplex PCR, and TCRdb holds only the in-frame ones, with some missing. Seen here are about 20,000 clones, about 80% observed once, and the top ten hold 30% to 35%. The material sequenced was CD4+ or CD8+ T cells sorted from blood, taken in a trial of the OX40 agonist ivuxolimab. These receptors all come from an adult with an advanced solid tumor such as melanoma, head and neck, liver or kidney cancer. Each CDR3 is given with its conserved first and last residue. Fields, in order: clone size, V gene, J gene, CDR3 protein. Size is omitted from some rows. Given values are once, few, many or a class for expanded clones.

NA	TRBV28	TRBJ2-7	CASAGTGESYEQYF
NA	TRBV19	TRBJ2-1	CASSLMAGGPIDNEQFF
NA	TRBV7-3	TRBJ1-4	CASSLRQGKEKLFF
NA	TRBV7-2	NA	CASSLGRGYHEQYF
NA	TRBV4-1	TRBJ2-1	CASSQESSGTYNEQFF
NA	TRBV7-2	TRBJ1-2	CASSFRGRGRNGYTF
once	TRBV6-6	TRBJ2-1	CASSYASDEQFF
NA	TRBV6-5	TRBJ2-1	CASSYRQGYSDNEQFF
NA	TRBV5-1	TRBJ2-3	CASSLSTDTQYF
NA	TRBV7-4	TRBJ2-7	CASSLSAIFSYEQYF
NA	TRBV7-2	TRBJ2-7	CASSLAGFIYEQYF
few	TRBV4-2	TRBJ1-5	CASSQDGQSNQPQHF
few	TRBV28	TRBJ1-1	CATVYTEAFF
NA	TRBV5-8	TRBJ1-2	CASSVAGPGYGYTF
NA	TRBV2	TRBJ1-4	CAFGVSGEKLFF
once	TRBV11-2	TRBJ1-6	CASSLAGYPPLHF
NA	TRBV7-8	TRBJ2-7	CASSLIGTGYEQYF
NA	TRBV11-1	TRBJ2-5	CASSELWRIIVDETQYF
NA	TRBV5-5	TRBJ1-6	CASSSSDVYYNSPLHF
NA	TRBV4-2	TRBJ1-2	CASSPLPGTQDNYGYTF
NA	TRBV11-3	TRBJ2-5	CASSLEGDYGTQYF
once	TRBV14	TRBJ2-1	CASSQDPAGVGEQFF
NA	TRBV6-4	TRBJ2-1	CASSSSGRSYNEQFF
NA	TRBV10-3	TRBJ1-3	CAISESWARSGNTIYF
few	TRBV9	TRBJ2-5	CASSPRGGYKETQYF
once	TRBV7-3	TRBJ2-1	CASSYSGGNEQFF
NA	TRBV4-1	TRBJ1-1	CASSQEVAVEYTEAFF
NA	TRBV28	TRBJ1-5	CASSPLSGKAHF
NA	TRBV5-1	TRBJ2-1	CASSSRTSGEGNEQFF
NA	TRBV14	TRBJ1-2	CASSQAGGGTNYGYTF
NA	TRBV28	TRBJ2-1	CASSLTSGPPVNEQFF
once	TRBV2	TRBJ1-4	CASLGATNEKLFF
NA	TRBV27	TRBJ2-5	CASSSLSGGAETQYF
NA	TRBV7-9	TRBJ1-5	CASTIGGEGQPQHF
NA	TRBV6-1	TRBJ1-2	CASNPDIFLGGYTF
NA	TRBV4-1	TRBJ1-5	CASSQDLGQGINQPQHF
NA	TRBV5-8	TRBJ2-3	CASSPGLLGDTQYF
NA	TRBV6-6	TRBJ1-5	CASSYREGQPQHF
NA	TRBV6-6	TRBJ1-5	CASSYWTGNEQPQHF
NA	TRBV5-5	TRBJ2-3	CASSLTSTDTQYF
NA	TRBV7-9	TRBJ2-3	CASSLTGEVADTQYF
NA	TRBV28	TRBJ2-3	CATTRVSTDTQYF
NA	TRBV5-5	TRBJ1-1	CASSPGTANTEAFF
NA	TRBV2	TRBJ1-2	CASTPQRVGYTF
NA	TRBV9	TRBJ1-1	CASSVIPGQGTTEAFF